The sequence of this T cell receptor beta chain was determined in a study of identifying expanded T cells in peripheral blood. The protocol was immunoSEQ multiplex PCR, while the TCRdb copy is restricted to in-frame clones and leaves out a portion. The sample has about 54,000 clones; over 85% are singletons. On this clone: What it recognizes is unknown. One junction end does not reproduce the germline sequence, and a read error may be involved.

During the collection period, no donor immune events like infections were recorded. Study results and caveats: About 1.2 clones differed between technical replicates, versus approximately 17 and 20 over time. Variance in clone template counts between approximately 2-week samples significantly increased with total template count across all healthy donors.

Germline CDR1 reads KGHSH; CDR2 reads LQKENI. The CDR3 spans 13 residues. The V and J genes are TRBV18 and TRBJ1-1; D ambiguous. The receptor was isolated from a person aged 18 to 70 in good health. The material sequenced was blood. CDR3 loop: CASSPRVAAEAFF. As DNA, the CDR3 is TGTGCCAGCTCCCCACGCGTGGCAGCTGAAGCTTTCTTT. Combining the CDR3 with reference TRBV18 and TRBJ1-1 gives the whole variable domain NAGVMQNPRHLVRRRGQEARLRCSPMKGHSHVYWYRQLPEEGLKFMVYLQKENIIDESGMPKERFSAEFPKEGPSILRIQQVVRGDSAAYFCASSPRVAAEAFFGQGTRLTVV.